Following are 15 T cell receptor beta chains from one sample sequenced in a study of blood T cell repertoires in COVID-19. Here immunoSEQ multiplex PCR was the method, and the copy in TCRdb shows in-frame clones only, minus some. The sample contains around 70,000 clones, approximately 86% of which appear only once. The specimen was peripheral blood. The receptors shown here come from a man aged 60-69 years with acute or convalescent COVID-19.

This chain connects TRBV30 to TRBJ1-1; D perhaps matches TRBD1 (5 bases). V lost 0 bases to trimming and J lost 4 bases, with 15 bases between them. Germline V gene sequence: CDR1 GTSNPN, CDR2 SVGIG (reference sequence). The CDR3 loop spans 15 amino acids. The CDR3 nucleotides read TGTGCCTGGAGTGTTCCCCACAGGATCCCCACTGAAGCTTTCTTT. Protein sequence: CAWSVPHRIPTEAFF.

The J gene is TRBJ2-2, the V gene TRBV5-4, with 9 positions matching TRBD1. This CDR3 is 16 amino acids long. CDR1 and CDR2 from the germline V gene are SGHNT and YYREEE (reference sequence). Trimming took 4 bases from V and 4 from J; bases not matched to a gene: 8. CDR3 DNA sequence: TGTGCCAGCAGCCGACCGGGACAGGGAACCACCGGGGAGCTGTTTTTT. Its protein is CASSRPGQGTTGELFF.

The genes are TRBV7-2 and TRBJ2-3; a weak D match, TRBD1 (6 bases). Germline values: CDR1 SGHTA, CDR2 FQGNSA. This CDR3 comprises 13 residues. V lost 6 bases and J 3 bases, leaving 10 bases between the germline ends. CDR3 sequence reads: CASRWTETDTQYF. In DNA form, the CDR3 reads TGTGCCAGCAGGTGGACAGAGACAGATACGCAGTATTTT.

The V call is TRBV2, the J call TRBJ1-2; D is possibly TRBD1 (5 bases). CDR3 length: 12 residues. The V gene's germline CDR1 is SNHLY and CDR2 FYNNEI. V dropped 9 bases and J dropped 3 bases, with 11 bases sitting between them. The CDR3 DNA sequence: TGTGCCAGGACGACAGAGTACTATGGCTACACCTTC. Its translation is CARTTEYYGYTF. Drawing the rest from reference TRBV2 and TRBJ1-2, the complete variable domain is EPEVTQTPSHQVTQMGQEVILRCVPISNHLYFYWYRQILGQKVEFLVSFYNNEISEKSEIFDDQFSVERPDGSNFTLKIRSTKLEDSAMYFCARTTEYYGYTFGSGTRLTVV.

Written as DNA, the CDR3 is TGTGCCAGCTCACCGGACAGCGCTTATAGCAATCAGCCCCAGCATTTT. Encoded protein: CASSPDSAYSNQPQHF. V gene TRBV18 combines with J gene TRBJ1-5; tentative D call: TRBD1 (6 bases). The CDR3 is made up of 16 amino acids. Between the trimmed V and J ends, which lost 3 bases and 0 bases, there was a span of 12 bases. Germline V lookup: CDR1 KGHSH, CDR2 LQKENI.

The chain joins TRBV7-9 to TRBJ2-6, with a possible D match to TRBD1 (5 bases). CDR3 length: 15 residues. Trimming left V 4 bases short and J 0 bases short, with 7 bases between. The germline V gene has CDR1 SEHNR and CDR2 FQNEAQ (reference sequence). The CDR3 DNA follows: TGTGCCAGCAGCTCCAGGGACTCTGGGGCCAACGTCCTGACTTTC. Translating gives CASSSRDSGANVLTF.

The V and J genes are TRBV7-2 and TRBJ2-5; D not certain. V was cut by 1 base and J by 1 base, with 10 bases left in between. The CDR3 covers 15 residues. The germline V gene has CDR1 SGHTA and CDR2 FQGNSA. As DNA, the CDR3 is TGTGCCAGCAGCTTAGTAGAACAGTCCCAAGAGACCCAGTACTTC. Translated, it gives CASSLVEQSQETQYF.

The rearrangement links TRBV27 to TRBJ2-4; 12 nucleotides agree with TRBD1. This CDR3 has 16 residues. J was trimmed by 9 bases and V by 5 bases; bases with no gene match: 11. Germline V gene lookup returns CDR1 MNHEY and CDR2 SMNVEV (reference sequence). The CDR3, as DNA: TGTGCCAGCAGTCCGTACTCCGGGACAGGGGGCACCATTCAGTACTTC. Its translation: CASSPYSGTGGTIQYF.

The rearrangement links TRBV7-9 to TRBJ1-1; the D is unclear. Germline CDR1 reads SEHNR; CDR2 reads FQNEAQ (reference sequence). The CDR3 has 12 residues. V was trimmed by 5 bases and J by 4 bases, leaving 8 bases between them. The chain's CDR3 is CASSPPGTEAFF. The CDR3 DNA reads TGTGCCAGCAGCCCGCCCGGCACTGAAGCTTTCTTT.

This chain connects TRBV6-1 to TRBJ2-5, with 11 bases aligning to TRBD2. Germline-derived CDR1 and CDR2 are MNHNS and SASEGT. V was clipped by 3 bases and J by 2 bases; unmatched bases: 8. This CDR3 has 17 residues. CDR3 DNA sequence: TGTGCCAGCAGTGAGCTAGCGGGGGGCCCTTTACAAGAGACCCAGTACTTC. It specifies CASSELAGGPLQETQYF.

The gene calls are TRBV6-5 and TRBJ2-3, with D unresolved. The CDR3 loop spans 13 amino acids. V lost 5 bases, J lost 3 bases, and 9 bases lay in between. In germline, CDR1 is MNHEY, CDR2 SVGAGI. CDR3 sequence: CASSRHRTDTQYF. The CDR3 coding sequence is TGTGCCAGCAGTCGACACCGAACAGATACGCAGTATTTT.

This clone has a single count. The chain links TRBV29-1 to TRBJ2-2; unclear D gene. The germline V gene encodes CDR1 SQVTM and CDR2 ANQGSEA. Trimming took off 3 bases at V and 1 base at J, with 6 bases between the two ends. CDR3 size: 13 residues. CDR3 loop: CSVDSGNTGELFF. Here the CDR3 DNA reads TGCAGCGTTGATTCCGGGAACACCGGGGAGCTGTTTTTT.

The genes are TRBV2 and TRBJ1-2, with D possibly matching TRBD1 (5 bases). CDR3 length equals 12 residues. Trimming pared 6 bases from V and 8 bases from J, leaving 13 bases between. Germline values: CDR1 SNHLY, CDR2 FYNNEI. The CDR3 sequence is CASSPTGPGYTF. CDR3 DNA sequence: TGTGCCAGCAGCCCTACAGGTCCCGGCTACACCTTC.

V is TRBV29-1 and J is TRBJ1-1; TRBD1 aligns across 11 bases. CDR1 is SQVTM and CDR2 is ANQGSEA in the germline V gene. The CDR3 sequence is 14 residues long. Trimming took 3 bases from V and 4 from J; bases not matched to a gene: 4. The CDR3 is CSVDGQGASTEAFF. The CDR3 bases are TGCAGCGTTGACGGACAGGGGGCGAGCACTGAAGCTTTCTTT.

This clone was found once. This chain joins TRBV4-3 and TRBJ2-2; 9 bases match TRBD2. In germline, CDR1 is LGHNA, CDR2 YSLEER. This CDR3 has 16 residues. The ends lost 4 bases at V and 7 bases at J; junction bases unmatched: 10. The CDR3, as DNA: TGCGCCAGCAGCCTATTACCGACTAGCGGAATCGGGGAGCTGTTTTTT. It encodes CASSLLPTSGIGELFF.